Presented here are 19 T cell receptor beta chains from one specimen sequenced in a study of beta chain features in type 1 diabetes. Investigators reverse transcribed all isolated RNA, so they sequenced expressed TCRB transcripts. The method was immunoSEQ multiplex PCR; TCRdb's version includes in-frame clones alone and lacks a portion of them. Found here are under 900,000 clones, 17% of them singletons; the top ten hold around 0.02%. What was sequenced was naive CD4+ T cells from blood. Receptor source: a woman younger than 30 in good health.

The V and J genes are TRBV5-6 and TRBJ2-7, with D tentatively TRBD2 (6 bases). The germline gives CDR1 SGHDT, CDR2 YYEEEE. This CDR3 contains 14 residues. Trimming took off 1 base at V and 10 bases at J, with 18 bases between the two ends. The CDR3 region is CASSLIWGDGDQYF. As DNA, the CDR3 is TGTGCCAGCAGCTTGATTTGGGGGGACGGAGATCAGTACTTC.

The genes are TRBV18 and TRBJ2-1; D not certain. The germline V and J ends were trimmed by 2 bases and 10 bases, with 21 bases remaining between them. Germline loops: CDR1 KGHSH, CDR2 LQKENI. The CDR3 covers 16 residues. The CDR3 bases are TGTGCCAGCTCACCAATATCGTCGGTAAGAGTTTCAGAGCAGTTCTTC. This translates into CASSPISSVRVSEQFF.

This clone was seen more than once but under ten times. The chain links TRBV19 to TRBJ2-5; tentative D call: TRBD2 (5 bases). Germline V gene sequence: CDR1 LNHDA, CDR2 SQIVND (reference sequence). CDR3 size: 14 residues. V shed 5 bases and J shed 2 bases, with 12 bases lying between them. The CDR3 here is CASSFFGGQETQYF. Here the CDR3 DNA reads TGTGCCAGTAGTTTCTTCGGCGGGCAAGAGACCCAGTACTTC.

The V call is TRBV7-2, the J call TRBJ2-5; unclear D gene. This CDR3 has 11 amino acids. Trimming cost V 5 bases and J 3 bases, with 4 bases left between them. Germline CDR1 and CDR2: SGHTA and FQGNSA. The CDR3 here is CASSREETQYF. As DNA, the CDR3 is TGTGCCAGCAGCCGTGAAGAGACCCAGTACTTC.

The chain carries TRBV19 and TRBJ2-1, with D possibly TRBD2 on 5 matching bases. The V end lost 3 bases, the J end lost 10 bases, and 10 bases lay between the germline ends. Germline V gene sequence: CDR1 LNHDA, CDR2 SQIVND (reference sequence). The CDR3 length is 12 residues. Here the CDR3 reads CASSMGGGEQFF. As DNA, the CDR3 is TGTGCCAGTAGTATGGGTGGAGGAGAGCAGTTCTTC.

This clone was detected a few times. Its ends do not fully match the called genes, so a read error is possible. V is TRBV7-9 and J is TRBJ2-2, with TRBD2 matching over 9 bases. Germline loops: CDR1 SEHNR, CDR2 FQNEAQ (reference sequence). The length of the CDR3 is 15 residues. The CDR3 DNA is TGTGCCAGCAGCGTAGCGGGAGTTAACACCGGGGAGCTGTTTTTT. Protein: CASSVAGVNTGELFF.

The chain joins TRBV28 to TRBJ2-5; the match to TRBD2 covers 11 bases. CDR1 MDHEN and CDR2 SYDVKM come from the germline V gene. The CDR3 length is 15 residues. J was trimmed by 5 bases and V by 5 bases; bases with no gene match: 7. CDR3 region: CASSETSGSGETQYF. The DNA of the CDR3 is TGTGCCAGCAGTGAAACTAGCGGGAGTGGGGAGACCCAGTACTTC.

This clone was observed a few times. This CDR3 is also generated by other DNA sequences in the sample. V is TRBV11-3 and J is TRBJ2-1; 11 nucleotides align to TRBD2. V was pared by 5 bases and J by 0 bases, with 0 bases of the junction left unmatched. Germline CDR1 SGHNT, CDR2 YENEEA. This CDR3 comprises 15 residues. The DNA of the CDR3 is TGTGCCAGCAGCACTAGCGGGAGCTCCTACAATGAGCAGTTCTTC. This encodes CASSTSGSSYNEQFF.

This sequence joins TRBV27 and TRBJ1-3; unclear D gene. Trimming took off 6 bases at V and 6 bases at J, with 12 bases between the two ends. This CDR3 has 13 amino acids. The germline gives CDR1 MNHEY, CDR2 SMNVEV (reference sequence). CDR3 amino acids: CASRGSQINTIYF. CDR3 bases: TGTGCCAGCAGGGGCAGCCAGATAAACACCATATATTTT.

As regards this clone: At the DNA level, this CDR3 is encoded by other sequences in the same sample as well. This sequence joins TRBV7-3 and TRBJ2-1; tentatively, D is TRBD1 or TRBD2 (5 bases each). This CDR3 has 14 residues. Trimming took 2 bases from V and 1 from J, leaving 6 bases between them. CDR1 and CDR2 from the germline V gene are SGHTA and FQGTGA. The CDR3 reads CASSLGGSYNEQFF. CDR3 in DNA: TGTGCCAGCAGCTTAGGGGGATCCTACAATGAGCAGTTCTTC. The variable domain in full, completed from reference TRBV7-3 and TRBJ2-1, reads GAGVSQTPSNKVTEKGKYVELRCDPISGHTALYWYRQSLGQGPEFLIYFQGTGAADDSGLPNDRFFAVRPEGSVSTLKIQRTERGDSAVYLCASSLGGSYNEQFFGPGTRLTVL.

The rearrangement joins TRBV18 to TRBJ1-5; the match to TRBD1 covers 8 bases. V lost 0 bases to trimming and J lost 6 bases; unmatched junction nucleotides: 7. Germline CDR1 reads KGHSH; CDR2 reads LQKENI. The CDR3 runs to 16 residues. The CDR3 bases are TGTGCCAGCTCACCACCGGGGGACAGGTGGGGTCAGCCCCAGCATTTT. Its protein product is CASSPPGDRWGQPQHF.

Points on this clone: In the same sample, other DNA sequences code for this CDR3. The chain employs TRBV5-1 and TRBJ2-3; 13 nucleotides line up with TRBD2. The junction had 3 bases not matched to a gene; V was cut back by 2 bases and J by 3 bases. The CDR3 length is 16 residues. CDR1 and CDR2 from the germline V gene are SGHRS and YFSETQ. The DNA of the CDR3 is TGCGCCAGCAGCTTAGGACTAGCGGGAGCAACAGATACGCAGTATTTT. It translates to CASSLGLAGATDTQYF.

The genes are TRBV6-6 and TRBJ2-4; D not resolved. The V gene lost 3 bases and the J gene lost 5 bases, with 11 bases spanning the gap. The CDR3 is 14 residues long. Germline V lookup: CDR1 MNHNY, CDR2 SVGAGI (reference sequence). The CDR3 DNA reads TGTGCCAGCAGTTATACGGGCGAGGAAAACATTCAGTACTTC. Protein: CASSYTGEENIQYF.

The V call is TRBV5-4, the J call TRBJ2-1; a weak D match, TRBD1 (7 bases). Trimming left V 1 base short and J 6 bases short, with 11 bases between. This CDR3 spans 14 amino acids. Germline CDR1 SGHNT, CDR2 YYREEE (reference sequence). CDR3 bases: TGTGCCAGCAGCTTGTGGCGGGACAGCAATGAGCAGTTCTTC. Its protein product is CASSLWRDSNEQFF. Full variable domain (missing parts from reference TRBV5-4 and TRBJ2-1): ETGVTQSPTHLIKTRGQQVTLRCSSQSGHNTVSWYQQALGQGPQFIFQYYREEENGRGNFPPRFSGLQFPNYSSELNVNALELDDSALYLCASSLWRDSNEQFFGPGTRLTVL.

The rearrangement links TRBV27 to TRBJ2-3; TRBD2 agrees at 11 bases. Per the germline V gene, CDR1 is MNHEY and CDR2 is SMNVEV (reference sequence). The CDR3 has 13 amino acids. Trimming at V came to 5 bases and at J to 9 bases, leaving 4 bases not matched to a gene. The CDR3 loop reads CASSPRTSGTQYF. In nucleotides, the CDR3 is TGTGCCAGCAGTCCCAGGACTAGCGGGACGCAGTATTTT.

This clone was counted only a few times. The chain carries TRBV19 and TRBJ2-7; TRBD2 matches at 9 bases. This CDR3 region has 15 residues. V trimming: 4 bases; J trimming: 1 base; junction bases outside the gene matches: 5. From germline, CDR1 is LNHDA and CDR2 SQIVND (reference sequence). CDR3 nucleotide sequence: TGTGCCAGTAGTAAGGCTAGCGGGAAGTCCTACGAGCAGTACTTC. Protein product: CASSKASGKSYEQYF.

The rearrangement links TRBV4-2 to TRBJ2-7, with D possibly matching TRBD1 (6 bases). The germline gives CDR1 LGHNA, CDR2 YNFKEQ. The V end was cut by 0 bases, the J end by 7 bases, with 13 bases between. The CDR3 is 14 amino acids. The CDR3 DNA reads as TGTGCCAGCAGCCAAGACACCTACAGGGTTGAGCAGTACTTC. This translates into CASSQDTYRVEQYF.

This clone was counted between two and nine times. The CDR3 spells CASSTSTGGNTIYF. The CDR3, as DNA: TGCGCCAGCAGCACATCGACAGGGGGAAACACCATATATTTT. The chain employs TRBV4-1 and TRBJ1-3, with TRBD1 identical over 7 bases. CDR3 length: 14 residues. Germline assignment: CDR1 MGHRA and CDR2 YSYEKL. The junction had 5 bases not matched to a gene; V was cut back by 5 bases and J by 4 bases.

The chain carries TRBV7-9 and TRBJ2-7, with 7 bases fitting TRBD2. The germline V gene encodes CDR1 SEHNR and CDR2 FQNEAQ (reference sequence). V gave up 5 bases and J gave up 5 bases; unmatched junction bases: 9. The CDR3 is 14 amino acids. CDR3 sequence (DNA): TGTGCCAGCAGCGGGGGAGGGTGGTCACACGAGCAGTACTTC. It codes for CASSGGGWSHEQYF.